One sample yielded the 23 T cell receptor beta chains listed below, sequenced in a study of T cell responses to AZD1222 COVID-19 vaccine. Sequencing used immunoSEQ multiplex PCR; TCRdb keeps in-frame clones, though not all of them. This table holds about 100,000 clones, about 90% found once. The sequences come from peripheral blood, collected 28 days after the second AZD1222 dose. The receptors stem from an adult who received the AZD1222 COVID-19 vaccine.

The chain carries TRBV18 and TRBJ1-6; 7 nucleotides align to TRBD1. V lost 6 bases to trimming and J lost 6 bases; unmatched junction nucleotides: 8. CDR1 and CDR2 from the germline V gene are KGHSH and LQKENI. This CDR3 comprises 15 residues. The CDR3 here is CASSAWDSFNSPLHF. In DNA, the CDR3 is TGTGCCAGCTCCGCCTGGGACAGCTTTAATTCACCCCTCCACTTT.

V is TRBV7-6 and J is TRBJ2-1; no firm D call. Germline V gene data show CDR1 as SGHVS and CDR2 as FNYEAQ. V was shortened by 5 bases and J by 0 bases, with 8 bases between the two germline ends. This CDR3 comprises 14 residues. CDR3 protein: CASSQPASYNEQFF. CDR3 in DNA: TGTGCCAGCAGCCAACCCGCCTCCTACAATGAGCAGTTCTTC.

This clone was found a few times. V usage is TRBV7-2 and J usage is TRBJ1-4, with D unclear. The V end was cut by 3 bases, the J end by 8 bases, with 10 bases between. The CDR3 length is 13 residues. CDR1 and CDR2 (germline): SGHTA, FQGNSA. CDR3 sequence: CASSFGSIEKLFF. As DNA, the CDR3 is TGTGCCAGCAGCTTTGGCAGTATAGAAAAACTGTTTTTT.

V and J are TRBV25-1 and TRBJ2-5; 7 bases align to TRBD1. The CDR3 is made up of 13 amino acids. V gave up 4 bases and J gave up 8 bases; unmatched junction bases: 7. CDR1 MGHDK and CDR2 SYGVNS come from the germline V gene. The DNA of the CDR3 is TGTGCCAGCAGTGGGGGGACAGAAGGAACCCAGTACTTC. The encoded protein is CASSGGTEGTQYF.

This sequence joins TRBV4-2 and TRBJ2-2, with 10 bases aligning to TRBD1. CDR1 is LGHNA and CDR2 is YNFKEQ in the germline V gene. CDR3 length: 17 amino acids. J lost 8 bases, V lost 3 bases, and 12 bases had no gene match. The CDR3 DNA follows: TGTGCCAGCAGCCACTCATGGGTGGGGACAGGGGAGGGGGAGCTGTTTTTT. Encoded protein: CASSHSWVGTGEGELFF.

V and J are TRBV7-8 and TRBJ2-7; 8 bases agree with TRBD1. This CDR3 has 15 amino acids. Germline V gene sequence: CDR1 SGHVS, CDR2 FQNEAQ. The V and J ends lost 1 base and 5 bases, in that order; junction bases with no gene match: 7. The CDR3 region is CASSLVPGGDDEQYF. CDR3 bases: TGTGCCAGCAGCTTAGTCCCAGGGGGCGATGACGAGCAGTACTTC.

This sequence joins TRBV5-1 and TRBJ2-3, with D maybe TRBD1 (6 bases). Germline V gene sequence: CDR1 SGHRS, CDR2 YFSETQ. This CDR3 is 16 amino acids long. The germline V and J ends were trimmed by 0 bases and 3 bases, with 14 bases remaining between them. CDR3 nucleotide sequence: TGCGCCAGCAGCTTGGCCAGGGGAGTAGGGACAGATACGCAGTATTTT. This codes for CASSLARGVGTDTQYF.

The chain recombines TRBV15 with TRBJ2-2; D remains ambiguous. Germline assignment: CDR1 LNHNV and CDR2 YYDKDF (reference sequence). The CDR3 loop spans 17 amino acids. V lost 3 bases to trimming and J lost 0 bases, with 14 bases between them. The chain's CDR3 is CATSSGPGNANTGELFF. The CDR3 DNA reads TGTGCCACCAGCAGCGGACCGGGTAACGCGAACACCGGGGAGCTGTTTTTT.

The gene calls are TRBV27 and TRBJ2-7; D is ambiguous. The CDR3 contains 13 residues. Germline values: CDR1 MNHEY, CDR2 SMNVEV (reference sequence). V lost 5 bases, J lost 3 bases, and 11 bases lay in between. The CDR3 loop reads CASSDTPNYEQYF. As DNA, the CDR3 is TGTGCCAGCAGTGATACACCGAACTACGAGCAGTACTTC.

This CDR3 is CASSDSAGFTGELFF. CDR3 DNA sequence: TGCGCCAGCAGCGACTCAGCGGGGTTTACCGGGGAGCTGTTTTTT. J is TRBJ2-2 and V is TRBV5-1, with 7 bases fitting TRBD2. The V gene's germline CDR1 is SGHRS and CDR2 YFSETQ. J was trimmed by 5 bases and V by 4 bases; bases with no gene match: 8. The CDR3 loop spans 15 amino acids.

The genes are TRBV5-1 and TRBJ1-2, with D hard to call. The V and J ends lost 0 bases and 0 bases respectively, with 9 bases between them. Germline V gene lookup returns CDR1 SGHRS and CDR2 YFSETQ. The CDR3 is 15 residues long. As DNA, the CDR3 is TGCGCCAGCAGCTTGGAGGACGGACCTAACTATGGCTACACCTTC. It specifies CASSLEDGPNYGYTF.

The sample holds a few counts of this clone. The chain recombines TRBV27 with TRBJ1-1; D gene unclear. Trimming stripped 3 bases from V and 2 bases from J, with 7 bases between. The CDR3 is 13 amino acids. The germline gives CDR1 MNHEY, CDR2 SMNVEV (reference sequence). This chain's CDR3 is CASSFTANTEAFF. DNA of the CDR3: TGTGCCAGCAGTTTTACGGCAAACACTGAAGCTTTCTTT.

The CDR3 spells CASIDGVATEAFF. The CDR3 DNA reads TGTGCCAGTATAGATGGGGTAGCCACTGAAGCTTTCTTT. The chain links TRBV19 to TRBJ1-1; D is ambiguous. The germline V gene has CDR1 LNHDA and CDR2 SQIVND (reference sequence). Between the trimmed V and J ends, which lost 7 bases and 4 bases, there was a span of 13 bases. The length of the CDR3 is 13 residues.

The chain links TRBV7-9 to TRBJ1-3; D is undetermined. Trimming stripped 5 bases from V and 1 base from J, with 15 bases between. CDR3 size: 16 residues. CDR1 and CDR2 (germline): SEHNR, FQNEAQ (reference sequence). The DNA for the CDR3 is TGTGCCAGCAGCCTGTGGGAGGCGGCTTCTGGAAACACCATATATTTT. Residues: CASSLWEAASGNTIYF.

V is TRBV29-1 and J is TRBJ1-1; 7 bases are shared with TRBD1. The CDR3 spans 12 residues. Germline assignment: CDR1 SQVTM and CDR2 ANQGSEA. Trimming cost V 6 bases and J 7 bases; bases outside gene matches: 8. CDR3 sequence: CSVAGTAIEAFF. The CDR3 nucleotides are TGCAGCGTGGCGGGGACAGCCATTGAAGCTTTCTTT.

The chain links TRBV6-1 to TRBJ1-6; D is possibly TRBD1 (5 bases). This CDR3 is 16 amino acids long. Germline CDR1 MNHNS, CDR2 SASEGT. Trimming cost V 1 base and J 9 bases, with 16 bases left between them. CDR3 protein: CASSEGHGGSGSPLHF. The CDR3 bases are TGTGCCAGCAGTGAAGGGCACGGGGGGTCCGGTTCACCCCTCCACTTT.

This chain connects TRBV27 to TRBJ2-7; 7 bases are a match to TRBD1. The V gene end was trimmed by 5 bases and the J gene end by 2 bases; junction bases not matched to a gene: 6. CDR1 is MNHEY and CDR2 is SMNVEV in the germline V gene (reference sequence). The CDR3 has 14 amino acids. Here the CDR3 reads CASSPRQGPYEQYF. Written as DNA, the CDR3 is TGTGCCAGCAGTCCAAGACAGGGCCCCTACGAGCAGTACTTC.

This clone is a singleton in its sample. J is TRBJ2-5 and V is TRBV5-4, with D perhaps TRBD1 or TRBD2 (6 bases each). CDR1 is SGHNT, CDR2 YYREEE, per germline (reference sequence). The CDR3 loop spans 17 amino acids. V was cut by 3 bases and J by 1 base, with 19 bases left in between. The CDR3 region is CASSWYRSQGGQETQYF. The CDR3 DNA is TGTGCCAGCAGCTGGTATCGGTCACAGGGAGGCCAAGAGACCCAGTACTTC.

The CDR3 is CASSDGTGNYEQYF. DNA for the CDR3: TGTGCCAGCAGTGACGGGACAGGTAACTACGAGCAGTACTTC. The chain couples TRBV25-1 to TRBJ2-7; 8 bases align to TRBD1. The CDR3 contains 14 residues. CDR1 and CDR2 (germline): MGHDK, SYGVNS. The J segment lost 3 bases and the V segment lost 3 bases, leaving 4 bases of the junction unmatched.

The J gene is TRBJ1-5, the V gene TRBV15; D not certain. The V gene lost 0 bases and the J gene lost 5 bases, with 11 bases spanning the gap. Germline V gene data show CDR1 as LNHNV and CDR2 as YYDKDF (reference sequence). The CDR3 loop spans 15 amino acids. The CDR3, as DNA: TGTGCCACCAGCAGAGATTTAGGGTCAGATCAGCCCCAGCATTTT. This translates into CATSRDLGSDQPQHF.

The genes are TRBV7-8 and TRBJ1-2, with 7 bases lining up with TRBD1. The CDR3 covers 15 residues. Germline V gene lookup returns CDR1 SGHVS and CDR2 FQNEAQ. The trim removed 4 bases at V and 1 base at J, leaving 6 bases unmatched. This CDR3 reads CASSWGQIVNYGYTF. The CDR3 DNA reads TGTGCCAGCAGCTGGGGACAGATAGTTAACTATGGCTACACCTTC.

This chain joins TRBV6-6 and TRBJ1-5; D remains unclear. The CDR3 loop spans 16 amino acids. Germline CDR1 MNHNY, CDR2 SVGAGI (reference sequence). Between the trimmed V and J ends, which lost 0 bases and 5 bases, there was a span of 14 bases. CDR3 protein: CASSYSPEKADQPQHF. In nucleotides, the CDR3 is TGTGCCAGCAGTTACTCCCCTGAAAAGGCGGATCAGCCCCAGCATTTT.

The rearrangement uses TRBV19 and TRBJ1-6; the match to TRBD1 covers 8 bases. The CDR3 sequence is 15 residues long. Looked up from germline, CDR1 is LNHDA and CDR2 is SQIVND (reference sequence). The junction had 6 bases not matched to a gene; V was cut back by 1 base and J by 10 bases. Written as DNA, the CDR3 is TGTGCCAGTAGTATAGGGACAGGGAGTATCTCACCCCTCCACTTT. As protein: CASSIGTGSISPLHF.